This TCR beta chain was observed in a study of shared clonotypes between healthy human individuals. Looking at the study overall: Donor composition was a couple of women and a few men, aged 18 to 49.

The V segment lost 6 bases and the J segment 8 bases; nucleotides outside the gene matches: 6. The CDR3 covers 12 residues. Germline CDR1 reads LGHNA; CDR2 reads YNFKEQ. The data were produced by immunoSEQ multiplex PCR, yet TCRdb's version contains in-frame clones alone and is incomplete. The repertoire includes approximately 500,000 clones, roughly 85% of them detected once, and around an eighth sits in the top ten. This sequence originates from a woman in her thirties or forties in good health. Some clones in this sample may be carry-over from other donors' samples. V gene TRBV4-2 combines with J gene TRBJ1-2; 7 bases align to TRBD1. Sequences were obtained from PBMCs. This CDR3 reads CASRSTGEGYTF. CDR3 DNA sequence: TGTGCCAGCAGGTCTACAGGGGAGGGCTACACCTTC.